This T cell receptor beta chain was identified during a study of T cell responses to AZD1222 COVID-19 vaccine. The study, taken as a whole, reports: At baseline, just five to seven AZD1222 recipients tested seropositive.

Points on this clone: Its specificity is not known.

Measured with immunoSEQ multiplex PCR; TCRdb has only the in-frame clones, and not every one. There are about 150,000 clones in the sample; roughly 90% occur only once, and around 3.1% lies in the top ten. Per the germline V gene, CDR1 is SQVTM and CDR2 is ANQGSEA. Trimming cost V 3 bases and J 6 bases, with 11 bases left between them. The CDR3 extends over 12 amino acids. The source is an adult who received the AZD1222 COVID-19 vaccine. This chain connects TRBV29-1 to TRBJ1-1; no firm D call. The input for sequencing was peripheral blood, taken 28 days after the second AZD1222 dose. The CDR3 loop reads CSVDGVKAEAFF. CDR3 nucleotide sequence: TGCAGCGTTGACGGGGTCAAGGCTGAAGCTTTCTTT.